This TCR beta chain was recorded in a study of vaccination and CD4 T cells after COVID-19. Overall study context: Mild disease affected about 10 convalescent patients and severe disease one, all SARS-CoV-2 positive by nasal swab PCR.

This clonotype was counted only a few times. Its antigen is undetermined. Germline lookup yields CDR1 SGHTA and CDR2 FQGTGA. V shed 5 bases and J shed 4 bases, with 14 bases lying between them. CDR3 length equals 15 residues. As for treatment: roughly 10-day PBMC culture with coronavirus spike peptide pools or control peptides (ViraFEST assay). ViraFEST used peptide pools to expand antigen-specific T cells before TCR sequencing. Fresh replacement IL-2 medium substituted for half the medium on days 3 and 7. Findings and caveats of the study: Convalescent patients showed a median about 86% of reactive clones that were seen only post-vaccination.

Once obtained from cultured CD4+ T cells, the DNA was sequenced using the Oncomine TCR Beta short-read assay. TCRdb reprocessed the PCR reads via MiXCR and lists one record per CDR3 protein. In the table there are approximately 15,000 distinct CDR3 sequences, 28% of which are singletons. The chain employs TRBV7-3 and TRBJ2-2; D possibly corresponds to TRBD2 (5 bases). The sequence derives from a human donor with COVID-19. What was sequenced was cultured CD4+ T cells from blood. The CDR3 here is CASSKAGVGTGELFF. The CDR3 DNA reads TGTGCCAGCAGCAAGGCCGGGGTGGGCACCGGGGAGCTGTTTTTT.